This T cell receptor (beta chain) was recorded in a study of neurological immune-mediated disorders. Study in general: There were around 35 multiple sclerosis patients; around 31 were relapsing-remitting and 3 were secondary progressive.

Synthesis of cDNA was carried out by template-switch 5'RACE. The reaction used 10-nucleotide random UMIs. TCRdb recomputed calls from the 5' RACE reads with MiXCR, one row per CDR3 protein. The sample has about 50,000 distinct CDR3 sequences, about 4% seen once. Study conclusions and caveats: Among 34 multiple sclerosis patients, 18 had repertoires that phylogenetic grouping placed in one related-CDR3 cluster, a possible signature. The level of TCR clonal expansion was highest in patients with HTLV-1-associated myelopathy and lowest in multiple sclerosis, where it fell below the level seen in healthy controls.

There are 15 residues in the CDR3. The germline V gene has CDR1 MDHEN and CDR2 SYDVKM. Trimming took off 7 bases at V and 9 bases at J, with 19 bases between the two ends. Concerning this clonotype: The target antigen is unknown.

J is TRBJ1-6 and V is TRBV28, with D uncertain. Sample: PBMCs. The clonotype was recovered from a man in his fifties or sixties with multiple sclerosis. The CDR3 here is CASTILGGDGSPLHF. CDR3 sequence (DNA): TGTGCCAGCACCATACTGGGCGGGGATGGTTCACCCCTCCACTTT.